One and the same sample provided the 23 T cell receptor beta chains below, sequenced in a study of beta chain features in type 1 diabetes. Study-wide points: TCRB CDR3 length was moderately but significantly reduced in all four CD4+ subsets of Type 1 diabetes patients.

Their specific antigens are unknown. Every isolated RNA sample was fully reverse transcribed, so sequencing captured expressed TCRB transcripts. The method was immunoSEQ multiplex PCR; TCRdb's version includes in-frame clones alone and lacks a portion of them. The sample includes roughly 300,000 clones, approximately 9.9% of them seen just once. Sample: central memory CD4+ T cells from blood. The receptors come from a man aged 25-45 years with type 1 diabetes.

A few counts support this clone. The chain links TRBV5-4 to TRBJ1-3; a possible D gene is TRBD1 (5 bases). V gave up 4 bases and J gave up 1 base, with 12 bases separating them. In germline, CDR1 is SGHNT, CDR2 YYREEE (reference sequence). The CDR3 covers 15 residues. DNA for the CDR3: TGTGCCAGCAGCATATTAGAGGGGTCTGGAAACACCATATATTTT. The encoded protein is CASSILEGSGNTIYF.

A few counts support this clone. The gene calls are TRBV5-1 and TRBJ1-6; D is uncertain. Germline assignment: CDR1 SGHRS and CDR2 YFSETQ. The germline V and J ends were trimmed by 4 bases and 7 bases, with 6 bases remaining between them. The CDR3 is 12 residues long. The CDR3 protein is CASSLQNSPLHF. The CDR3 nucleotides read TGCGCCAGCAGCCTTCAGAATTCACCCCTCCACTTT. The entire variable domain, with the rest obtained from reference TRBV5-1 and TRBJ1-6, is as follows: KAGVTQTPRYLIKTRGQQVTLSCSPISGHRSVSWYQQTPGQGLQFLFEYFSETQRNKGNFPGRFSGRQFSNSRSEMNVSTLELGDSALYLCASSLQNSPLHFGNGTRLTVT.

This clone was counted only a few times. Written as DNA, the CDR3 is TGTGCCAGCAGCCACCAAGTAGGCGAGCAGTACTTC. This translates into CASSHQVGEQYF. The chain is built from TRBV27 and TRBJ2-7, with D uncertain. V lost 6 bases and J 6 bases, leaving 12 bases between the germline ends. Germline loops: CDR1 MNHEY, CDR2 SMNVEV (reference sequence). CDR3 length: 12 amino acids.

The chain links TRBV5-6 to TRBJ2-3; D possibly corresponds to TRBD1 (6 bases). CDR1 is SGHDT, CDR2 YYEEEE, per germline. The CDR3 extends over 16 amino acids. V lost 2 bases to trimming and J lost 3 bases, with 16 bases between them. For the CDR3, the DNA is TGTGCCAGCAGCTTACTGCTTCGGACAGAGACAGATACGCAGTATTTT. Translation: CASSLLLRTETDTQYF.

This clone was counted between two and nine times. This rearrangement joins TRBV7-9 to TRBJ2-5, with 9 bases aligning to TRBD1. This CDR3 contains 15 residues. The germline CDR1 and CDR2 sequences are SEHNR and FQNEAQ (reference sequence). V dropped 0 bases and J dropped 5; count of bases not matched to a gene: 4. CDR3 sequence: CASSLATGGVETQYF. DNA of the CDR3: TGTGCCAGCAGCTTAGCTACAGGGGGCGTTGAGACCCAGTACTTC. The whole variable domain, filled in from reference TRBV7-9 and TRBJ2-5, reads DTGVSQNPRHKITKRGQNVTFRCDPISEHNRLYWYRQTLGQGPEFLTYFQNEAQLEKSRLLSDRFSAERPKGSFSTLEIQRTEQGDSAMYLCASSLATGGVETQYFGPGTRLLVL.

V is TRBV19 and J is TRBJ2-1, with 9 bases identical to TRBD1. The J segment lost 2 bases and the V segment lost 4 bases, leaving 6 bases of the junction unmatched. The CDR3 has 16 residues. CDR1 and CDR2 (germline): LNHDA, SQIVND (reference sequence). The chain's CDR3 is CASSKHGQGTYNEQFF. The CDR3, as DNA: TGTGCCAGTAGTAAACATGGACAGGGGACCTACAATGAGCAGTTCTTC.

The chain carries TRBV5-1 and TRBJ1-1; D ambiguous. CDR1 and CDR2 from the germline V gene are SGHRS and YFSETQ. The CDR3 runs to 12 residues. The germline V and J ends were trimmed by 0 bases and 7 bases, with 7 bases remaining between them. CDR3 DNA sequence: TGCGCCAGCAGCTTGGTTTCCGGTGAAGCTTTCTTT. It is translated as CASSLVSGEAFF.

The gene calls are TRBV9 and TRBJ2-1; D is unresolved. The CDR3 runs to 15 residues. Trimming removed 0 bases from V and 5 bases from J, with 12 bases in between. From germline, CDR1 is SGDLS and CDR2 YYNGEE. The CDR3 DNA reads as TGTGCCAGCAGCGTAGGAGGAAGCCTGAACAATGAGCAGTTCTTC. Protein product: CASSVGGSLNNEQFF.

Note on this clone: This sample also contains other DNA sequences that code for the same CDR3. The rearrangement joins TRBV4-3 to TRBJ1-6, with D uncertain. Germline CDR1 LGHNA, CDR2 YSLEER. The CDR3 is made up of 13 amino acids. The V end lost 1 base, the J end lost 6 bases, and 4 bases lay between the germline ends. The CDR3 bases are TGCGCCAGCAGCCAAGGTGGTAATTCACCCCTCCACTTT. This translates into CASSQGGNSPLHF.

This clone was detected ten times or more. This chain's CDR3 is CAIRQVSNTEAFF. CDR3 bases: TGTGCCATCCGCCAGGTCTCAAACACTGAAGCTTTCTTT. The rearrangement joins TRBV10-3 to TRBJ1-1; D gene unclear. With 8 bases removed from V and 2 bases from J, the gap between germline ends came to 12 bases. CDR3 length: 13 residues. Germline loops: CDR1 ENHRY, CDR2 SYGVKD.

This clone occurred a few times. The gene calls are TRBV7-2 and TRBJ2-1; D might be TRBD2 (6 bases). The ends were cut back, 3 bases at V and 10 bases at J, with 10 bases in the middle. In germline, CDR1 is SGHTA, CDR2 FQGNSA. The CDR3 is 12 amino acids. CDR3 coding DNA: TGTGCCAGCAGCTTGGCGGGATTCGAGCAGTTCTTC. It translates to CASSLAGFEQFF.

The J gene is TRBJ2-3, the V gene TRBV6-5, with D perhaps TRBD1 or TRBD2 (5 bases each). The CDR3 runs to 15 residues. V lost 3 bases and J 4 bases, leaving 14 bases between the germline ends. Germline CDR1 MNHEY, CDR2 SVGAGI. The CDR3 spells CASSYGGSFADTQYF. Written as DNA, the CDR3 is TGTGCCAGCAGTTATGGGGGTAGCTTCGCAGATACGCAGTATTTT.

A few counts support this clone. This chain joins TRBV7-8 and TRBJ1-5, with a tentative D call TRBD1 (6 bases). The V end was cut by 2 bases, the J end by 0 bases, with 8 bases between. CDR3 length: 15 residues. Germline V CDR1 and CDR2: SGHVS, FQNEAQ. The CDR3 protein is CASSLQGTSNQPQHF. The CDR3 nucleotides are TGTGCCAGCAGCTTACAGGGGACTAGCAATCAGCCCCAGCATTTT. The variable domain in full, with the rest retrieved from reference TRBV7-8 and TRBJ1-5, is GAGVSQSPRYKVAKRGQDVALRCDPISGHVSLFWYQQALGQGPEFLTYFQNEAQLDKSGLPSDRFFAERPEGSVSTLKIQRTQQEDSAVYLCASSLQGTSNQPQHFGDGTRLSIL.

This chain uses TRBV6-6 with TRBJ2-2, with TRBD1 matching 7 bases. The CDR3 consists of 16 residues. J gave up 4 bases and V 5 bases, and 10 bases lay outside the gene matches. Germline V CDR1 and CDR2: MNHNY, SVGAGI (reference sequence). CDR3 sequence reads: CASSHRQGVITGELFF. For the CDR3, the DNA is TGTGCCAGCAGTCATCGACAGGGAGTGATCACCGGGGAGCTGTTTTTT.

The chain joins TRBV2 to TRBJ1-4; tentative D call: TRBD1 (6 bases). The length of the CDR3 is 15 residues. The V end was cut by 5 bases, the J end by 6 bases, with 16 bases between. Germline loops: CDR1 SNHLY, CDR2 FYNNEI. The CDR3 coding sequence is TGTGCCAGCAGTCAAAAAACGGCAGGGGATGAAAAACTGTTTTTT. Residues: CASSQKTAGDEKLFF. The full variable domain, with the rest looked up from reference TRBV2 and TRBJ1-4, is EPEVTQTPSHQVTQMGQEVILRCVPISNHLYFYWYRQILGQKVEFLVSFYNNEISEKSEIFDDQFSVERPDGSNFTLKIRSTKLEDSAMYFCASSQKTAGDEKLFFGSGTQLSVL.

This clone was recorded at least ten times. The genes are TRBV10-1 and TRBJ2-1; D gene uncertain. The ends were cut back, 6 bases at V and 10 bases at J, with 13 bases in the middle. The CDR3 covers 12 residues. Germline CDR1 and CDR2: WNHNN and SYGVQD (reference sequence). CDR3: CASSEVPGEQFF. The DNA for the CDR3 is TGCGCCAGCAGCGAGGTTCCCGGCGAGCAGTTCTTC.

In this sample, this clone turned up many times. This chain joins TRBV9 and TRBJ2-5; 10 bases fit TRBD1. V was pared by 5 bases and J by 4 bases, with 11 bases of the junction left unmatched. CDR1 is SGDLS, CDR2 YYNGEE, per germline. The CDR3 covers 16 residues. CDR3 protein: CASSPGGRDRGETQYF. CDR3 nucleotide sequence: TGTGCCAGCAGTCCAGGGGGCCGGGACAGGGGAGAGACCCAGTACTTC.

This clone was counted many times. This chain uses TRBV28 with TRBJ2-7, with 7 nucleotides matching TRBD1. The V gene end was trimmed by 4 bases and the J gene end by 4 bases; junction bases not matched to a gene: 7. Looked up from germline, CDR1 is MDHEN and CDR2 is SYDVKM. CDR3 length: 14 amino acids. CDR3 in amino acids: CASSSTDRVYEQYF. CDR3 nucleotides: TGTGCCAGCAGTTCAACCGACAGGGTATACGAGCAGTACTTC. Based on the CDR3 plus reference TRBV28 and TRBJ2-7, the full variable domain is DVKVTQSSRYLVKRTGEKVFLECVQDMDHENMFWYRQDPGLGLRLIYFSYDVKMKEKGDIPEGYSVSREKKERFSLILESASTNQTSMYLCASSSTDRVYEQYFGPGTRLTVT.

V usage is TRBV7-2 and J usage is TRBJ2-3, with D possibly called TRBD1 or TRBD2 (6 bases each). Germline CDR1 reads SGHTA; CDR2 reads FQGNSA. There are 15 residues in the CDR3. Between the trimmed V and J ends, which lost 7 bases and 2 bases, there was a span of 16 bases. The CDR3 loop reads CASTERGALTDTQYF. In DNA form, the CDR3 reads TGTGCCAGCACTGAGAGGGGGGCGCTCACAGATACGCAGTATTTT.

This clone was seen a handful of times. The CDR3 is CASSQGRQGADTQYF. The CDR3 DNA reads as TGTGCCAGCAGCCAAGGGAGGCAGGGGGCAGATACGCAGTATTTT. The rearrangement links TRBV14 to TRBJ2-3; TRBD1 agrees at 7 bases. Trimming cost V 1 base and J 4 bases; bases outside gene matches: 5. Per the germline V gene, CDR1 is SGHDN and CDR2 is FVKESK. This CDR3 region has 15 residues.

This clone has only a few counts. The V call is TRBV7-9, the J call TRBJ1-4; D not resolved. The germline gives CDR1 SEHNR, CDR2 FQNEAQ (reference sequence). CDR3 length: 14 amino acids. Trimming pared 7 bases from V and 0 bases from J, leaving 9 bases between. The CDR3 is CASTIGSTNEKLFF. The CDR3 coding sequence is TGTGCCAGCACCATAGGATCAACTAATGAAAAACTGTTTTTT.

This clone has just a few counts. The chain links TRBV13 to TRBJ2-2; D gene ambiguous. The CDR3 sequence is 12 residues long. Germline V CDR1 and CDR2: PRHDT, FYEKMQ (reference sequence). V was trimmed by 2 bases and J by 7 bases, leaving 5 bases between them. The CDR3 region is CASSLQLGELFF. The CDR3 DNA reads as TGTGCCAGCAGCTTACAACTCGGGGAGCTGTTTTTT.

There are a few counts of this clone. The chain uses TRBV6-5 and TRBJ2-7; 10 nucleotides match TRBD2. The CDR3 is 13 residues long. The V gene's germline CDR1 is MNHEY and CDR2 SVGAGI. Trimming removed 7 bases from V and 1 base from J; junction bases left unmatched: 1. CDR3 nucleotides: TGTGCCAGCAAAGCGGGGGGGTCCTACGAGCAGTACTTC. Its translation: CASKAGGSYEQYF.